This TCR beta chain originates from a study of naive and memory T cell subsets. Study-wide points: Especially in CD8 cells, naive repertoires contained a few larger clonotypes, possibly CD45RA-re-expressing memory cells. Between naive and memory subsets, TCR abundance power law exponents differed. Diversity fell and Gini index rose from naive through CM, EM, EMRA.

Two oligonucleotides, mixed equimolar, formed the beta constant-region primer covering TRBC1 and TRBC2. Four rounds of PCR amplified the ligated cDNA using nested alpha and beta constant-region primers plus SP2. TCRdb ran MiXCR on the UMI-ligation and nested PCR reads and lists one entry per CDR3 protein. Of 95,000 to 110,000 distinct CDR3 sequences in the sample, more than 14% were seen once. Trimming removed 1 base at V and 1 base at J, with 11 bases between. CDR3 size: 15 residues. Germline lookup yields CDR1 LNHNV and CDR2 YYDKDF (reference sequence). Only a few counts were recorded for this clonotype. What it binds is not known. Sequential positive selection took CD4 T cells first, then CD8 T cells.

Material: naive CD8+ T cells from blood. V gene TRBV15 combines with J gene TRBJ2-7; tentative D call: TRBD2 (6 bases). This sequence originates from a human donor in good health. The CDR3 region has the DNA TGTGCCACCAGCAGAGGTGCGGGGCCTTCCTACGAGCAGTACTTC. It translates to CATSRGAGPSYEQYF. Based on the CDR3 plus reference TRBV15 and TRBJ2-7, the full variable domain is DAMVIQNPRYQVTQFGKPVTLSCSQTLNHNVMYWYQQKSSQAPKLLFHYYDKDFNNEADTPDNFQSRRPNTSFCFLDIRSPGLGDTAMYLCATSRGAGPSYEQYFGPGTRLTVT.